This TCR beta chain originates from a study of control samples from healthy donors and cancer patients. Germline assignment: CDR1 SGDLS and CDR2 YYNGEE. The V gene lost 0 bases and the J gene lost 0 bases, with 9 bases spanning the gap. The CDR3 contains 15 residues. Assay: immunoSEQ multiplex PCR; the TCRdb copy retains only in-frame clones and omits some. This sample has more than 110,000 clones, with about 85% found just once. The sequence came from a young woman in good health. Sample: blood. The V and J genes are TRBV9 and TRBJ2-5; no definite D call. CDR3 nucleotides: TGTGCCAGCAGCGTAGGAGGCGAAAACCAAGAGACCCAGTACTTC. This sequence encodes CASSVGGENQETQYF.